This T cell receptor (beta chain) was sequenced for a study of regulatory T cells in long-lasting Graves disease. The TCR beta library used iRepertoire HTBI primers with Arm-PCR amplification of CDR3. TCRdb fed the multiplex PCR reads into MiXCR, producing one record per CDR3 protein. The sample consists of about 430,000 distinct CDR3 sequences, roughly a fifth of them appearing once. Many counts were recorded for this clonotype. Trimming cost V 6 bases and J 2 bases; bases outside gene matches: 4. The CDR3 runs to 13 residues. Germline V gene lookup returns CDR1 MDHEN and CDR2 SYDVKM. Sample time point: persistent/refractory GD, antithyroid drugs over 5 years with positive TRAb. RNA from PBMCs was the source of the TCR library.

This clonotype originated in a female donor with Graves disease. The V and J genes are TRBV28 and TRBJ2-7; 7 positions match TRBD1. The source was peripheral blood mononuclear cells (PBMCs), collected when the disease was refractory, from a patient treated with antithyroid drugs. CDR3 nucleotides: TGTGCCAGCAGCCGGGACAGCCCCTACGAGCAGTACTTC. It yields the protein CASSRDSPYEQYF.